This paragraph covers one TCR beta chain sequence. The entry originates in a study of T cell responses to AZD1222 COVID-19 vaccine. The protocol was immunoSEQ multiplex PCR, while the TCRdb copy is restricted to in-frame clones and leaves out a portion. The data show around 96,000 clones, roughly 84% seen once. The receptor was isolated from an adult who received the AZD1222 COVID-19 vaccine. Sequenced material: peripheral blood, taken 28 days after the second AZD1222 dose.

The CDR3 DNA is TGTGCCAGTAGTCCGATGTCGGTGAACACCGGGGAGCTGTTTTTT. Its translation is CASSPMSVNTGELFF. The chain recombines TRBV19 with TRBJ2-2; D remains ambiguous. The germline V gene encodes CDR1 LNHDA and CDR2 SQIVND (reference sequence). The V and J ends lost 5 bases and 1 base respectively, with 11 bases between them. The CDR3 extends over 15 amino acids.